The present T cell receptor beta chain was sequenced within a study of cytomegalovirus exposure and HLA in healthy donors. It was with 60 Vbeta and 13 Jbeta primers that the PCR ran. Assay: immunoSEQ multiplex PCR; the TCRdb copy retains only in-frame clones and omits some. Of 99,000 or so clones in the sample, roughly 83% are singletons; the top ten hold about 3.6%. Germline trimming cut 5 bases from V and 3 bases from J; bases unmatched to any gene: 9. CDR3 length equals 16 residues. The germline gives CDR1 SGHVS, CDR2 FQNEAQ. V and J are TRBV7-8 and TRBJ2-7; 11 bases are a match to TRBD2. The sample comprised PBMCs. The origin of this receptor is a male donor in good health and CMV-seropositive. Here the CDR3 reads CASSPTSGDKSYEQYF. CDR3 DNA sequence: TGTGCCAGCAGCCCGACTAGCGGGGATAAGAGCTACGAGCAGTACTTC.